A single sample gave rise to the 20 T cell receptor beta chains below, sequenced in a study of OX40 agonist ivuxolimab in advanced cancers. Profiled with immunoSEQ multiplex PCR; TCRdb holds only in-frame clones, not every one. Among some 110,000 clones, 80% to 95% were seen once, and the ten largest hold 0.7% to 0.9%. The specimen comprised CD4+ or CD8+ T cells sorted from blood, sampled in a trial of the OX40 agonist ivuxolimab. These receptors originate from an adult with an advanced solid tumor such as melanoma, head and neck, liver or kidney cancer.

This clone was recorded only once. The chain couples TRBV28 to TRBJ1-6; D is unresolved. This CDR3 has 14 amino acids. Deletions cut 4 bases from V and 8 bases from J, with 12 bases between. Germline V gene sequence: CDR1 MDHEN, CDR2 SYDVKM. The CDR3 nucleotides are TGTGCCAGCAGTTCGCCGGTGCTGGATTCACCCCTCCACTTT. Translation gives CASSSPVLDSPLHF. The whole variable domain, filled in from reference TRBV28 and TRBJ1-6, reads DVKVTQSSRYLVKRTGEKVFLECVQDMDHENMFWYRQDPGLGLRLIYFSYDVKMKEKGDIPEGYSVSREKKERFSLILESASTNQTSMYLCASSSPVLDSPLHFGNGTRLTVT.

This sequence joins TRBV4-2 and TRBJ2-7; 8 bases match TRBD2. Germline V gene data show CDR1 as LGHNA and CDR2 as YNFKEQ. The V and J ends lost 0 bases and 3 bases, in that order; junction bases with no gene match: 4. The CDR3 sequence is 15 residues long. In DNA form, the CDR3 reads TGTGCCAGCAGCCAAGAACCGGGACTAGACTACGAGCAGTACTTC. As protein: CASSQEPGLDYEQYF.

The chain carries TRBV7-2 and TRBJ2-7; TRBD1 is a possible D gene (6 bases). Germline V gene data show CDR1 as SGHTA and CDR2 as FQGNSA. The CDR3 consists of 14 residues. Trimming shortened V by 1 base and J by 3 bases, and 10 bases separated the two germline ends. Here the CDR3 DNA reads TGTGCCAGCAGCTTAGGGGGGCGAGACTACGAGCAGTACTTC. The encoded protein is CASSLGGRDYEQYF.

J is TRBJ1-5 and V is TRBV28; D remains unclear. V lost 6 bases, J lost 5 bases, and 5 bases lay in between. This CDR3 spans 11 amino acids. Per the germline V gene, CDR1 is MDHEN and CDR2 is SYDVKM. In DNA form, the CDR3 reads TGTGCCAGCAGAGCCGATCAGCCCCAGCATTTT. Its translation: CASRADQPQHF.

This clone was counted only a few times. This same CDR3 is encoded by further DNA sequences in the sample. This chain connects TRBV5-1 to TRBJ2-5; either TRBD1 or TRBD2 may fit D (6 bases each). Germline V lookup: CDR1 SGHRS, CDR2 YFSETQ. The CDR3 spans 14 residues. The V end was cut by 0 bases, the J end by 1 base, with 7 bases between. CDR3: CASSLEGGQETQYF. DNA of the CDR3: TGCGCCAGCAGCTTGGAGGGGGGCCAAGAGACCCAGTACTTC.

This CDR3 reads CASSAEPYEQYF. The CDR3 nucleotides are TGTGCCAGCAGTGCGGAGCCCTACGAGCAGTACTTC. The rearrangement joins TRBV28 to TRBJ2-7; D uncertain. In germline, CDR1 is MDHEN, CDR2 SYDVKM. The V end lost 5 bases, the J end lost 2 bases, and 7 bases lay between the germline ends. This CDR3 has 12 amino acids. The full variable domain, in which reference TRBV28 and TRBJ2-7 provide the parts outside the CDR3, is DVKVTQSSRYLVKRTGEKVFLECVQDMDHENMFWYRQDPGLGLRLIYFSYDVKMKEKGDIPEGYSVSREKKERFSLILESASTNQTSMYLCASSAEPYEQYFGPGTRLTVT.

V gene TRBV28 combines with J gene TRBJ1-4, with TRBD1 identical over 8 bases. Germline V lookup: CDR1 MDHEN, CDR2 SYDVKM. The CDR3 spans 14 residues. V dropped 3 bases and J dropped 8; count of bases not matched to a gene: 5. DNA of the CDR3: TGTGCCAGCAGTTTGATGGGGACAGGAGAAAAACTGTTTTTT. Translated: CASSLMGTGEKLFF.

This rearrangement joins TRBV6-6 to TRBJ1-3; D might be TRBD1 (5 bases). Germline CDR1 and CDR2: MNHNY and SVGAGI (reference sequence). This CDR3 comprises 14 residues. Trimming removed 6 bases from V and 0 bases from J, with 9 bases in between. CDR3 protein: CASSRDSSGNTIYF. CDR3 bases: TGTGCCAGCAGCAGGGACTCCTCTGGAAACACCATATATTTT.

The CDR3 nucleotides read TGTGCCAGCTCACCAGTTGGCGGGAACTCCTACGAGCAGTACTTC. It is translated as CASSPVGGNSYEQYF. This sequence joins TRBV18 and TRBJ2-7; D is perhaps TRBD2 (6 bases). Germline values: CDR1 KGHSH, CDR2 LQKENI. This CDR3 is 15 amino acids long. V shed 2 bases and J shed 0 bases, with 11 bases lying between them. Full variable domain (rest looked up from reference TRBV18 and TRBJ2-7): NAGVMQNPRHLVRRRGQEARLRCSPMKGHSHVYWYRQLPEEGLKFMVYLQKENIIDESGMPKERFSAEFPKEGPSILRIQQVVRGDSAAYFCASSPVGGNSYEQYFGPGTRLTVT.

The gene calls are TRBV28 and TRBJ2-3, with 10 bases aligning to TRBD2. The CDR3 is 16 residues long. Germline V gene lookup returns CDR1 MDHEN and CDR2 SYDVKM. Trimming removed 4 bases from V and 3 bases from J; junction bases left unmatched: 7. In DNA form, the CDR3 reads TGTGCCAGCAGTTCCCCCGCTAGCGGGAGTACAGATACGCAGTATTTT. Translating gives CASSSPASGSTDTQYF.

CDR3 sequence: CASSSGGSNEKLFF. Here the CDR3 DNA reads TGTGCCAGCAGTTCTGGCGGATCAAATGAAAAACTGTTTTTT. V is TRBV28 and J is TRBJ1-4, with D hard to call. This CDR3 comprises 14 residues. The V gene's germline CDR1 is MDHEN and CDR2 SYDVKM. V was trimmed by 4 bases and J by 5 bases, leaving 11 bases between them.

The chain couples TRBV7-8 to TRBJ2-2; weak D call: TRBD2 (5 bases). With 1 base removed from V and 0 bases from J, the gap between germline ends came to 6 bases. The CDR3 loop spans 15 amino acids. Looked up from germline, CDR1 is SGHVS and CDR2 is FQNEAQ. The CDR3 region has the DNA TGTGCCAGCAGCTTAGGAGGGACGAACACCGGGGAGCTGTTTTTT. Its translation is CASSLGGTNTGELFF.

The chain is built from TRBV19 and TRBJ2-7; 10 bases are shared with TRBD1. V gave up 3 bases and J gave up 3 bases; unmatched junction bases: 5. The CDR3 consists of 15 residues. CDR1 and CDR2 (germline): LNHDA, SQIVND (reference sequence). The CDR3 is CASSMGDRGFYEQYF. DNA of the CDR3: TGTGCCAGTAGTATGGGGGACAGGGGTTTCTACGAGCAGTACTTC.

V gene TRBV4-1 combines with J gene TRBJ1-1, with D possibly matching TRBD1 (6 bases). The CDR3 runs 14 residues. Germline V gene data show CDR1 as MGHRA and CDR2 as YSYEKL. Trimming removed 2 bases from V and 6 bases from J, with 13 bases in between. CDR3 in amino acids: CASSQTGWRSEAFF. The DNA for the CDR3 is TGCGCCAGCAGCCAAACAGGGTGGCGTTCTGAAGCTTTCTTT.

J is TRBJ2-5 and V is TRBV30; 10 bases line up with TRBD1. Germline V lookup: CDR1 GTSNPN, CDR2 SVGIG (reference sequence). This CDR3 spans 15 amino acids. The junction had 10 bases not matched to a gene; V was cut back by 0 bases and J by 9 bases. The CDR3 protein is CAWSVRGGDRGPQYF. The CDR3 nucleotides are TGTGCCTGGAGTGTACGAGGGGGAGACAGGGGGCCCCAGTACTTC.

This sequence joins TRBV10-3 and TRBJ2-2, with a possible D match to TRBD1 (5 bases). Germline CDR1 ENHRY, CDR2 SYGVKD. This CDR3 region has 14 residues. V lost 6 bases and J 4 bases, leaving 12 bases between the germline ends. CDR3 DNA: TGTGCCATCAGCCTTCAGGGTGGCACCGGGGAGCTGTTTTTT. Amino acids: CAISLQGGTGELFF.

The rearrangement uses TRBV19 and TRBJ1-5, with 8 bases that match TRBD1. Trimming removed 5 bases from V and 1 base from J; junction bases left unmatched: 7. Germline V gives CDR1 LNHDA, CDR2 SQIVND (reference sequence). The CDR3 contains 16 residues. CDR3 protein: CASSATDRGSNQPQHF. Written as DNA, the CDR3 is TGTGCCAGTAGTGCTACCGACAGGGGAAGCAATCAGCCCCAGCATTTT.

This clone was seen a handful of times. The gene calls are TRBV11-2 and TRBJ1-2; D unresolved. V was clipped by 2 bases and J by 2 bases, with 3 bases between them. Germline V gene data show CDR1 as SGHAT and CDR2 as FQNNGV. This CDR3 is 12 amino acids long. The CDR3 nucleotides read TGTGCCAGCAGCTTAAACAACTATGGCTACACCTTC. Translating it yields CASSLNNYGYTF.

The chain is built from TRBV5-4 and TRBJ2-1; no definite D call. CDR3 length: 13 amino acids. The V end was cut by 0 bases, the J end by 6 bases, with 7 bases between. CDR1 is SGHNT, CDR2 YYREEE, per germline (reference sequence). This CDR3 is CASSLVLGNEQFF. For the CDR3, the DNA is TGTGCCAGCAGCTTGGTTCTCGGCAATGAGCAGTTCTTC.

The chain uses TRBV19 and TRBJ2-6, with a tentative D call TRBD2 (6 bases). The V gene lost 1 base and the J gene lost 5 bases, with 9 bases spanning the gap. This CDR3 comprises 15 residues. Germline loops: CDR1 LNHDA, CDR2 SQIVND (reference sequence). This CDR3 reads CASSIAGVWANVLTF. CDR3 nucleotides: TGTGCCAGTAGTATAGCGGGGGTCTGGGCCAACGTCCTGACTTTC.